This T cell receptor beta chain comes out of a study of CD8 T cells in Susac syndrome. The authors reverse transcribed about 0.5 to 1 ug RNA with random hexamers. Using its own MiXCR run on the immunoSEQ multiplex PCR reads, TCRdb lists one record per CDR3 protein. The sample holds about 400,000 distinct CDR3 sequences, approximately 85% seen once. The CDR3 has 16 amino acids. CDR1 and CDR2 from the germline V gene are SNHLY and FYNNEI. Trimming left V 1 base short and J 0 bases short, with 11 bases between. The sequence was collected from a human donor with multiple sclerosis. Sequencing used CD8+ T cells from PBMCs. The rearrangement joins TRBV2 to TRBJ2-3; the D is unclear. The DNA of the CDR3 is TGTGCCAGCAGTGAAGGGGCAGCTTCTAGCACAGATACGCAGTATTTT. It translates to CASSEGAASSTDTQYF. Filled out from reference TRBV2 and TRBJ2-3, the complete variable domain reads EPEVTQTPSHQVTQMGQEVILRCVPISNHLYFYWYRQILGQKVEFLVSFYNNEISEKSEIFDDQFSVERPDGSNFTLKIRSTKLEDSAMYFCASSEGAASSTDTQYFGPGTRLTVL.